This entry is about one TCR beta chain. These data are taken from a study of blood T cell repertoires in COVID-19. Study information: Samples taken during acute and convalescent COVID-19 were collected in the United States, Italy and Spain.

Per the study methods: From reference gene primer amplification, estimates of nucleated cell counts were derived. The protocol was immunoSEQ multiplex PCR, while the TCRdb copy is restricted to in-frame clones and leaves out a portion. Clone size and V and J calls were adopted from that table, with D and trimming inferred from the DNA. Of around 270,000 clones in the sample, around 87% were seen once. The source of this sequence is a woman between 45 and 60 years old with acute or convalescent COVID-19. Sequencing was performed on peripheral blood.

The CDR3: CASSLMGGLRDQPQHF. CDR3 nucleotide sequence: TGTGCCAGCAGCCTTATGGGGGGATTGCGGGATCAGCCCCAGCATTTT. The chain couples TRBV28 to TRBJ1-5, with D perhaps TRBD1 (5 bases). V was cut by 6 bases and J by 5 bases, with 20 bases left in between. The germline V gene has CDR1 MDHEN and CDR2 SYDVKM. CDR3 length: 16 amino acids.